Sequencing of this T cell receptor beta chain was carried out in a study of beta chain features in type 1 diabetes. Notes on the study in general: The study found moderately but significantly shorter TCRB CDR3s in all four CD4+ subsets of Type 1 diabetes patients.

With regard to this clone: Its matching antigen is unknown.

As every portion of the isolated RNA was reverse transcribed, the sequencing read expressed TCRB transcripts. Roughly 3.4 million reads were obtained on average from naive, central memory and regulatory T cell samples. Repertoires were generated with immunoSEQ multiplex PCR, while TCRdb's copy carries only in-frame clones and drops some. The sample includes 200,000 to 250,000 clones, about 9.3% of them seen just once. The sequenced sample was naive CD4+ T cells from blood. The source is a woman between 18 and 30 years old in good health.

The CDR3 loop reads CASSLDLSGGAKLYEQYF. As DNA, the CDR3 is TGTGCCAGCAGCTTAGATCTCAGCGGGGGGGCCAAGCTCTACGAGCAGTACTTC. The chain joins TRBV11-2 to TRBJ2-7; 10 bases are shared with TRBD2. Looked up from germline, CDR1 is SGHAT and CDR2 is FQNNGV. V dropped 0 bases and J dropped 3; count of bases not matched to a gene: 11. There are 18 residues in the CDR3.